This T cell receptor beta chain was captured by sequencing in a study of radiation and T cells in renal cell carcinoma. The wider study: Nephrectomy followed 15 Gy stereotactic body radiation by 4 weeks.

Study-level points and caveats: Top tumor clonotypes rose in blood 2 weeks post-radiation, then contracted.

Sequencing used immunoSEQ multiplex PCR; TCRdb keeps in-frame clones, though not all of them. The data show 150,000 to 160,000 clones, approximately 90% seen once. The time point was: blood 2 weeks post-SBRT. Treatment here: 15 Gy SBRT to primary tumor, nephrectomy 4 weeks later. The tumor was a clear cell renal cell carcinoma. As concerns this clone: Its specificity is unknown.

The sample consisted of blood, taken from a patient whose treatment included radiotherapy and nephrectomy. The origin of this receptor is a woman aged 45 to 65 with renal cell carcinoma.

The CDR3 sequence: CASSPGSSGYTF. The CDR3 nucleotides read TGTGCCAGCAGCCCGGGATCATCTGGCTACACCTTC. The rearrangement joins TRBV14 to TRBJ1-2; D is unclear. Germline V gene data show CDR1 as SGHDN and CDR2 as FVKESK. Trimming stripped 4 bases from V and 7 bases from J, with 10 bases between. The CDR3 spans 12 residues.